Listed below are T cell receptor beta chains from one sample, sequenced in a study of identical twins. TCRdb independently ran MiXCR on the 5' RACE reads; one entry per CDR3 protein. Of about 220,000 distinct CDR3 sequences listed, about 7.5% were seen once; the top ten hold more than 1.5%. The data were also submitted as part of a second study, on yellow fever vaccine responses in identical twins.

Source material: memory (CD45RO+) T cells sorted from blood. The receptors derive from a woman aged 18 to 35 in good health. Both conserved end residues are part of each CDR3. Fields, in order: D gene, J gene, V gene, clone size, CDR3 protein, CDR3 DNA. A D gene is named only where the DNA matches it firmly. Clone size, where shown, is once, few, many, or a class for clones that have expanded.

d_call: TRBD1
j_call: TRBJ1-1
v_call: TRBV6-5
clone_size: many
cdr3_aa: CASSTRQTGDHEAFF
cdr3_nt: TGTGCCAGCAGTACCCGACAGACAGGGGACCATGAAGCTTTCTTT

d_call: -
j_call: TRBJ2-1
v_call: TRBV7-2
clone_size: few
cdr3_aa: CASSLSRGGYNEQFF
cdr3_nt: TGTGCCAGCAGCTTAAGTAGGGGCGGCTACAATGAGCAGTTCTTC

d_call: TRBD2
j_call: TRBJ2-5
v_call: TRBV10-3
clone_size: many
cdr3_aa: CAIHSGRADQETQYF
cdr3_nt: TGTGCCATTCATAGCGGGAGGGCAGATCAAGAGACCCAGTACTTC

d_call: TRBD1
j_call: TRBJ2-5
v_call: TRBV3-1
clone_size: -
cdr3_aa: CASSHLTGGMETQYF
cdr3_nt: TGTGCCAGCAGCCACTTGACAGGGGGCATGGAGACCCAGTACTTC

d_call: -
j_call: TRBJ2-3
v_call: TRBV7-2
clone_size: many
cdr3_aa: CASSLVGSQDTQYF
cdr3_nt: TGTGCCAGCAGCTTAGTGGGCAGTCAAGATACGCAGTATTTT

d_call: -
j_call: TRBJ2-1
v_call: TRBV5-5
clone_size: -
cdr3_aa: CASSFFSNEQFF
cdr3_nt: TGTGCCAGCAGCTTTTTCTCCAATGAGCAGTTCTTC

d_call: -
j_call: TRBJ2-1
v_call: TRBV15
clone_size: few
cdr3_aa: CATSRDPRNEQFF
cdr3_nt: TGTGCCACCAGCAGAGATCCTCGGAATGAGCAGTTCTTC

d_call: -
j_call: TRBJ2-4
v_call: TRBV27
clone_size: -
cdr3_aa: CASSPGGAAAKNIQYF
cdr3_nt: TGTGCCAGCAGTCCCGGGGGAGCGGCGGCCAAAAACATTCAGTACTTC

d_call: -
j_call: TRBJ2-5
v_call: TRBV4-1
clone_size: -
cdr3_aa: CASSQGVAGPPGETQYF
cdr3_nt: TGCGCCAGCAGCCAAGGGGTGGCGGGGCCCCCGGGGGAGACCCAGTACTTC

d_call: -
j_call: TRBJ2-7
v_call: TRBV23-1
clone_size: -
cdr3_aa: CASRVEDRWTYEQYF
cdr3_nt: TGCGCCAGCAGGGTGGAAGACAGGTGGACCTACGAGCAGTACTTC

d_call: -
j_call: TRBJ1-6
v_call: TRBV7-3
clone_size: many
cdr3_aa: CASARGVNSPLHF
cdr3_nt: TGTGCCAGCGCCCGGGGGGTAAATTCACCCCTCCACTTT